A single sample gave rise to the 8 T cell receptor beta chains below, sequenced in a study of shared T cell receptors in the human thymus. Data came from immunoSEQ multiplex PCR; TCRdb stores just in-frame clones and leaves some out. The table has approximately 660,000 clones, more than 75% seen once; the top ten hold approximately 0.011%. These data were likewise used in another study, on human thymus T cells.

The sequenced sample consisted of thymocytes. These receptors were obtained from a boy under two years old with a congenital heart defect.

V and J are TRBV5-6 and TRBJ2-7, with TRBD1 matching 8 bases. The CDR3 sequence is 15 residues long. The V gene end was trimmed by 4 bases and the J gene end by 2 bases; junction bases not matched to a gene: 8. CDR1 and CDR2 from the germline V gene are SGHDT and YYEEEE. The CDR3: CASSPEPGQAYEQYF. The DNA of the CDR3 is TGTGCCAGCAGCCCTGAGCCGGGACAGGCCTACGAGCAGTACTTC.

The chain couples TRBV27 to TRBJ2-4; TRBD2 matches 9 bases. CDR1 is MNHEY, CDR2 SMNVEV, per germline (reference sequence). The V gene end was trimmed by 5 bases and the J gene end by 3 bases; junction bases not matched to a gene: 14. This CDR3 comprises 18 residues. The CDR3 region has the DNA TGTGCCAGCAGTCCCCAACCGGGACTAGCCCCTAGCAAAAACATTCAGTACTTC. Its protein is CASSPQPGLAPSKNIQYF.

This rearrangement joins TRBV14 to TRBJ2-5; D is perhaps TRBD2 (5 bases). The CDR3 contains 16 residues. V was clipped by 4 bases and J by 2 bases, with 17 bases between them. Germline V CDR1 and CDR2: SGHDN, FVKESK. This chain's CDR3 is CASSPRGPRAQETQYF. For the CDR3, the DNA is TGTGCCAGCAGCCCGAGAGGGCCCCGGGCGCAAGAGACCCAGTACTTC.

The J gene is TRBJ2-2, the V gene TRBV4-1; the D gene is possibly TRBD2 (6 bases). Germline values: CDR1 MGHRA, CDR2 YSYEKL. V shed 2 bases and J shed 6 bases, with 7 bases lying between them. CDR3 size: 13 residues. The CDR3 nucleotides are TGCGCCAGCAGCCAAACGGGGGCCGGGGAGCTGTTTTTT. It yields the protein CASSQTGAGELFF.

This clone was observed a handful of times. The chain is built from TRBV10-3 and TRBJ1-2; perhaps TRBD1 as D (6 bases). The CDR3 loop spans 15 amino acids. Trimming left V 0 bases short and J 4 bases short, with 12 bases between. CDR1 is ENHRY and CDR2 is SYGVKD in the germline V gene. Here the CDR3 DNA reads TGTGCCATCAGTGAGTCACAGGGAACGAGCTATGGCTACACCTTC. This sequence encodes CAISESQGTSYGYTF.

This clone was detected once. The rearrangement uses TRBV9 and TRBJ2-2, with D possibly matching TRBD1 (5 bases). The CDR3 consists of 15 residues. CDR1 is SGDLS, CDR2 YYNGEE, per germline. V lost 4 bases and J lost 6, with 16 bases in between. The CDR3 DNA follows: TGTGCCAGCAGCCCAAAAGGGTTAGGGGCCGGGGAGCTGTTTTTT. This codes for CASSPKGLGAGELFF.

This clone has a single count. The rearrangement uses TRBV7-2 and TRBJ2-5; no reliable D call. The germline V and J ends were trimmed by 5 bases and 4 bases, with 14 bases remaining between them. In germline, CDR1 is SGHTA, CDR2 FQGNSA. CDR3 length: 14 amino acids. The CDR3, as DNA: TGTGCCAGCAGCCCGCCCCTGGTAGCAGAGACCCAGTACTTC. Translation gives CASSPPLVAETQYF.

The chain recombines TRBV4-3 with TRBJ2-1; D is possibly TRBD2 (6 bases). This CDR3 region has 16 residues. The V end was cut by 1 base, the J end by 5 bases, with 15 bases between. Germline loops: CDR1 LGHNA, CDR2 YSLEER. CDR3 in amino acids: CASSQVTGAGDNEQFF. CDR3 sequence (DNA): TGCGCCAGCAGCCAAGTAACGGGAGCGGGCGACAATGAGCAGTTCTTC.